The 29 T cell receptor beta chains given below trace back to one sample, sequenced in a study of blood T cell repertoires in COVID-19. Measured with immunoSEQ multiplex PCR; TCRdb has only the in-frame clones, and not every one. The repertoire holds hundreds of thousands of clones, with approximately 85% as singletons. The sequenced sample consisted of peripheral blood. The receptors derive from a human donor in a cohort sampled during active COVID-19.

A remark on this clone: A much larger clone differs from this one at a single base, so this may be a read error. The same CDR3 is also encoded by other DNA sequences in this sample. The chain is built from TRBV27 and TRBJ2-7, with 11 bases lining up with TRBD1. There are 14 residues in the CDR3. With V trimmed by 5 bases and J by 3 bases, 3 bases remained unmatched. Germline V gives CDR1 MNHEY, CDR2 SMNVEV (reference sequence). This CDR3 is CASSPGTGGYEQYF. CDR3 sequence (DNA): TGTGCCAGCAGTCCTGGGACAGGGGGCTACGAGCAGTACTTC.

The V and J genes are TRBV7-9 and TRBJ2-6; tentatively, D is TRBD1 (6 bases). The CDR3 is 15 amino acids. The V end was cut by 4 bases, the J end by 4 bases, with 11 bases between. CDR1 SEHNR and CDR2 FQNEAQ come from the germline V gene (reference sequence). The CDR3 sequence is CASSSTGFGANVLTF. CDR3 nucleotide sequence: TGTGCCAGCAGCTCCACAGGGTTCGGGGCCAACGTCCTGACTTTC.

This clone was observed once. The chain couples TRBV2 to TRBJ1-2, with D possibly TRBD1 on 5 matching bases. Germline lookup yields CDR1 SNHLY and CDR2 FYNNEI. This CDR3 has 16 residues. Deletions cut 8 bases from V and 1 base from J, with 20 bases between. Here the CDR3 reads CASGTQRGGFNYGYTF. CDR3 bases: TGTGCCAGCGGAACCCAGCGGGGGGGGTTTAACTATGGCTACACCTTC. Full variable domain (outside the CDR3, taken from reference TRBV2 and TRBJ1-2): EPEVTQTPSHQVTQMGQEVILRCVPISNHLYFYWYRQILGQKVEFLVSFYNNEISEKSEIFDDQFSVERPDGSNFTLKIRSTKLEDSAMYFCASGTQRGGFNYGYTFGSGTRLTVV.

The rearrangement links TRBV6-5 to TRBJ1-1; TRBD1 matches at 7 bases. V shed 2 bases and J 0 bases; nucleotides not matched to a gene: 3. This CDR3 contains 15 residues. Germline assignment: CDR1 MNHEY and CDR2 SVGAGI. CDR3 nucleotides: TGTGCCAGCAGTTACACGACAGGGATGAACACTGAAGCTTTCTTT. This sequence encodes CASSYTTGMNTEAFF.

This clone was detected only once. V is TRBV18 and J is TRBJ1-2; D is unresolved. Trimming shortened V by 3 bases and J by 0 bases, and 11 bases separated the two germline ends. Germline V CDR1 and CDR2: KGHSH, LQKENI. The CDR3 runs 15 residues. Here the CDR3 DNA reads TGTGCCAGCTCACCGGTGAACAGACCTAACTATGGCTACACCTTC. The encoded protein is CASSPVNRPNYGYTF. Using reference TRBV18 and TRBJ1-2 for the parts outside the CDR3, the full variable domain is NAGVMQNPRHLVRRRGQEARLRCSPMKGHSHVYWYRQLPEEGLKFMVYLQKENIIDESGMPKERFSAEFPKEGPSILRIQQVVRGDSAAYFCASSPVNRPNYGYTFGSGTRLTVV.

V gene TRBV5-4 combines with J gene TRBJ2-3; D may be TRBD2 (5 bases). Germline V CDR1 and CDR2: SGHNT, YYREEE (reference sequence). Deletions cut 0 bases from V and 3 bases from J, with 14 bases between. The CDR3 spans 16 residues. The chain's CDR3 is CASSLGAFTGTDTQYF. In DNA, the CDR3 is TGTGCCAGCAGCTTGGGTGCATTCACGGGGACAGATACGCAGTATTTT. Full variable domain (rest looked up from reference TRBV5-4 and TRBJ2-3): ETGVTQSPTHLIKTRGQQVTLRCSSQSGHNTVSWYQQALGQGPQFIFQYYREEENGRGNFPPRFSGLQFPNYSSELNVNALELDDSALYLCASSLGAFTGTDTQYFGPGTRLTVL.

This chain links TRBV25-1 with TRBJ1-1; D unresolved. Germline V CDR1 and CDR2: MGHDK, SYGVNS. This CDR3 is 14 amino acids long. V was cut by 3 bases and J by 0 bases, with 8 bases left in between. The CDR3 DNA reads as TGTGCCAGCAGTGATGGCATCCTGAACACTGAAGCTTTCTTT. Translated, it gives CASSDGILNTEAFF.

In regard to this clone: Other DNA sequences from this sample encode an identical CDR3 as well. The CDR3 protein is CASSLRGEKLFF. The CDR3 nucleotides are TGTGCCAGCAGTTTACGAGGCGAAAAACTGTTTTTT. The J gene is TRBJ1-4, the V gene TRBV27; D not certain. Trimming removed 2 bases from V and 8 bases from J, with 6 bases in between. This CDR3 has 12 residues. CDR1 is MNHEY and CDR2 is SMNVEV in the germline V gene (reference sequence).

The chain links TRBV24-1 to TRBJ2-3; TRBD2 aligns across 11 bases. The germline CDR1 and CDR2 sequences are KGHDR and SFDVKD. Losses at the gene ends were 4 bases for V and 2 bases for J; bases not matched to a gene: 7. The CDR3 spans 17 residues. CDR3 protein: CATSDTTSGGDTDTQYF. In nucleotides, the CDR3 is TGTGCCACCAGTGACACCACTAGCGGGGGCGACACAGATACGCAGTATTTT.

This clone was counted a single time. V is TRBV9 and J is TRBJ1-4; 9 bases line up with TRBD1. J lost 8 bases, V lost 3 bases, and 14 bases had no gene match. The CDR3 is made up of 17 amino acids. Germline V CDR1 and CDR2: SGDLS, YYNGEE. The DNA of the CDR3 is TGTGCCAGCAGCGCACCGGGACAGGGTGGACCTGGGGAAAAACTGTTTTTT. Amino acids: CASSAPGQGGPGEKLFF.

As DNA, the CDR3 is TGTGCCAGCAGTATACAGGGTTGGGGCAATCAGCCCCAGCATTTT. Amino acids: CASSIQGWGNQPQHF. This rearrangement joins TRBV28 to TRBJ1-5; D is perhaps TRBD1 (6 bases). The CDR3 extends over 15 amino acids. Trimming stripped 5 bases from V and 2 bases from J, with 13 bases between. Germline CDR1 and CDR2: MDHEN and SYDVKM.

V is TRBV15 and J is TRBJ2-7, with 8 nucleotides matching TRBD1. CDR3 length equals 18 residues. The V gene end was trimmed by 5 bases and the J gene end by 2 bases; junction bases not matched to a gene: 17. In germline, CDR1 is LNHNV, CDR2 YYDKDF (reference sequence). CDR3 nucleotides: TGTGCCACCAGCCCGCGGATTCACCGGGACAGGTCTCCCTACGAGCAGTACTTC. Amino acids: CATSPRIHRDRSPYEQYF.

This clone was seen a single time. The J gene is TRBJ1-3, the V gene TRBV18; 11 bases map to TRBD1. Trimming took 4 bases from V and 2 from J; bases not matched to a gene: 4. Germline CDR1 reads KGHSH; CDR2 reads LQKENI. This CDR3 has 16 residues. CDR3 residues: CASSHLDRGPGNTIYF. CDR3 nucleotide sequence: TGTGCCAGCTCACACTTGGACAGGGGGCCTGGAAACACCATATATTTT.

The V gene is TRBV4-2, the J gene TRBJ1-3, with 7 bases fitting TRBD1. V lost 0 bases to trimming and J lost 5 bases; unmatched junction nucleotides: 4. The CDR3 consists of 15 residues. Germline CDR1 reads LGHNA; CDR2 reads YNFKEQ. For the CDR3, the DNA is TGTGCCAGCAGCCAAGAGACAGGGAAGAGAAACACCATATATTTT. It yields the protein CASSQETGKRNTIYF.

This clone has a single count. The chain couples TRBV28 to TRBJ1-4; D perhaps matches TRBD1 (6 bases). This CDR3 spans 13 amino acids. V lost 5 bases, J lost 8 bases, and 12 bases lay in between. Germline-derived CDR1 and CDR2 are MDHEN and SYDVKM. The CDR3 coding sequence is TGTGCCAGCAGTATCACAGGGTTCGAAAAACTGTTTTTT. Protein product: CASSITGFEKLFF. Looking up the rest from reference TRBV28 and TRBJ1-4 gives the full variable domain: DVKVTQSSRYLVKRTGEKVFLECVQDMDHENMFWYRQDPGLGLRLIYFSYDVKMKEKGDIPEGYSVSREKKERFSLILESASTNQTSMYLCASSITGFEKLFFGSGTQLSVL.

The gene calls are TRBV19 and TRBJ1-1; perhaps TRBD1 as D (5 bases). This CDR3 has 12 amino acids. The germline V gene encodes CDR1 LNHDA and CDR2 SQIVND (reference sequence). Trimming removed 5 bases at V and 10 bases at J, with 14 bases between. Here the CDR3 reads CASSEQQGGAFF. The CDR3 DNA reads TGTGCCAGTAGTGAACAGCAGGGCGGAGCTTTCTTT.

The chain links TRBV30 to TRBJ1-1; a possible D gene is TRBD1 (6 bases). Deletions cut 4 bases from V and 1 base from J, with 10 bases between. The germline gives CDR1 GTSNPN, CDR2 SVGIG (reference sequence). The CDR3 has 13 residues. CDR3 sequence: CAWNPQGNTEAFF. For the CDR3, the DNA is TGTGCCTGGAACCCACAGGGGAACACTGAAGCTTTCTTT.

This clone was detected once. The CDR3 DNA follows: TGCAGCGCTGGACGGTTGGACAGCCCAAGGGATGAGCAGTTCTTC. This gives the protein CSAGRLDSPRDEQFF. The chain is built from TRBV29-1 and TRBJ2-1, with a tentative D call TRBD1 (6 bases). Trimming took 7 bases from V and 8 from J, leaving 24 bases between them. The CDR3 is made up of 15 amino acids. Germline CDR1 and CDR2: SQVTM and ANQGSEA.

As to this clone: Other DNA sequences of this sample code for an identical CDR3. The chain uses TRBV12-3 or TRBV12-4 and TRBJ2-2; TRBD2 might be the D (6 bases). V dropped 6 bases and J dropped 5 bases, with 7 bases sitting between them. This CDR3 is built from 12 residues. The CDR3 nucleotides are TGTGCCAGCAGCCGGGGGACCGGGGAGCTGTTTTTT. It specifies CASSRGTGELFF.

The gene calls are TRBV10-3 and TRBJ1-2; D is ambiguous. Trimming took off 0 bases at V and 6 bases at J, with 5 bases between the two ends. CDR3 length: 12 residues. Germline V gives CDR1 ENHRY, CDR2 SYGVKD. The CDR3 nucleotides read TGTGCCATCAGTGAGTCATCAGATGGCTACACCTTC. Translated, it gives CAISESSDGYTF.

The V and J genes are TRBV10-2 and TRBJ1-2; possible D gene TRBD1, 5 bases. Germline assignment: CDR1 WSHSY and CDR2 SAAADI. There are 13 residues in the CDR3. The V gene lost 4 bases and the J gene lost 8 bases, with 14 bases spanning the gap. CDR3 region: CASSAGQFGGYTF. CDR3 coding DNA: TGCGCCAGCAGTGCAGGGCAGTTCGGCGGCTACACCTTC.

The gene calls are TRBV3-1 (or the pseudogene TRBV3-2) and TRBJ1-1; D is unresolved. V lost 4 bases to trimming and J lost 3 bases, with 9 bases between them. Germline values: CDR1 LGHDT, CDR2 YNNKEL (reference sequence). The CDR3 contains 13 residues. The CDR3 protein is CASSPRSDTEAFF. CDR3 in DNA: TGTGCCAGCAGCCCCCGGTCGGACACTGAAGCTTTCTTT.

In DNA form, the CDR3 reads TGTGCCAGCAGCCCGGAGGGGGCCACTGAAGCTTTCTTT. Translated, it gives CASSPEGATEAFF. The chain links TRBV5-4 to TRBJ1-1; the match to TRBD1 covers 7 bases. Trimming cost V 4 bases and J 4 bases; bases outside gene matches: 4. This CDR3 spans 13 amino acids. Germline CDR1 and CDR2: SGHNT and YYREEE (reference sequence).

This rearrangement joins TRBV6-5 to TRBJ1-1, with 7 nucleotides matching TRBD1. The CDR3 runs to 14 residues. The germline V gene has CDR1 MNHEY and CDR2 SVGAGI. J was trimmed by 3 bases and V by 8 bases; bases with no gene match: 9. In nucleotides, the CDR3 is TGTGCCAGCGTCAGACGGGGACAGTACACTGAAGCTTTCTTT. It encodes CASVRRGQYTEAFF.

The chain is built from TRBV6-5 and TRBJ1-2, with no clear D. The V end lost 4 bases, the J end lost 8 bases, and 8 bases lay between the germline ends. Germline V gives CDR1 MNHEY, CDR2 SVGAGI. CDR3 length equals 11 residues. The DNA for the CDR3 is TGTGCCAGCAGTTCGGGAGGCGGCTACACCTTC. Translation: CASSSGGGYTF.

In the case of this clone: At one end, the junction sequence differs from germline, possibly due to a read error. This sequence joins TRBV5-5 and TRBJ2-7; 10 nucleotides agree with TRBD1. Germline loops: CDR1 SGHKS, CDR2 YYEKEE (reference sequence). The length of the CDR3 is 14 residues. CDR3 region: CASRLGQGSYEQYF. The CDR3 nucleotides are TGTGCCAGCAGGTTGGGACAGGGGTCTTACGAGCAGTACTTC. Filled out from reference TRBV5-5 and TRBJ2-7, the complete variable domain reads DAGVTQSPTHLIKTRGQQVTLRCSPISGHKSVSWYQQVLGQGPQFIFQYYEKEERGRGNFPDRFSARQFPNYSSELNVNALLLGDSALYLCASRLGQGSYEQYFGPGTRLTVT.

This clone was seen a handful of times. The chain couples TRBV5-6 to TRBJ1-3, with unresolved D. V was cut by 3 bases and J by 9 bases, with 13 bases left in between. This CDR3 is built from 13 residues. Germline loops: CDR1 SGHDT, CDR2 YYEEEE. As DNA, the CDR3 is TGTGCCAGCAGCTCCCCGTGGGCGAGCACCATATATTTT. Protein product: CASSSPWASTIYF.

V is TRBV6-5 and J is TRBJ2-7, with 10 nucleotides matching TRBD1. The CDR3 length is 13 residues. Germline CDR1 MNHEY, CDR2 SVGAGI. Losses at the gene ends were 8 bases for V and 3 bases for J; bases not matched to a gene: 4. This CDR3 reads CASGTGAGYEQYF. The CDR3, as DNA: TGTGCCAGCGGGACAGGGGCTGGCTACGAGCAGTACTTC.

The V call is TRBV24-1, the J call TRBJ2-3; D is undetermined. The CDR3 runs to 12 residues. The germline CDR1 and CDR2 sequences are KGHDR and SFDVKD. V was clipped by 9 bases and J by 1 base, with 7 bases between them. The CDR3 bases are TGTGCCACCGGGCAGCGCACAGATACGCAGTATTTT. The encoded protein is CATGQRTDTQYF.